This T cell receptor (beta chain) originates from a study of regulatory T cells in long-lasting Graves disease. Comments on this clonotype: Since a much larger clone is just one base distant, this may be a read error.

Germline CDR1 is MDHEN and CDR2 is SYDVKM. V gave up 1 base and J gave up 10 bases; unmatched junction bases: 12. This CDR3 is built from 15 residues. Specified time point: newly diagnosed GD, antithyroid drugs for less than 3 months. Generation of the TCR library employed RNA extracted from PBMCs. For TCR beta, libraries came from iRepertoire HTBI primers and Arm-PCR of CDR3 regions. TCRdb re-derived calls from the multiplex PCR reads in MiXCR, one entry per CDR3 protein. The sample contains 200,000 to 250,000 distinct CDR3 sequences, roughly a fifth of which appear only once. The same sample was also used in a study of T cells in Graves' hyperthyroidism and ophthalmopathy. That paper notes: For the diagnoses, clinical symptoms, serum thyroxine and TRAb, thyroid ultrasound and orbital computed tomography were used.

The chain combines TRBV28 with TRBJ1-1; 7 bases map to TRBD1. The receptor was derived from a woman in her twenties or thirties with Graves disease. The sequencing used peripheral blood mononuclear cells (PBMCs), collected at new diagnosis, from a patient treated with antithyroid drugs. The CDR3 here is CASSLYGQGDPVAFF. In nucleotides, the CDR3 is TGTGCCAGCAGTTTATATGGGCAGGGGGACCCTGTAGCTTTCTTT.